This T cell receptor beta chain was identified during a study of graft-versus-host responses after intestinal transplantation. About the research overall: Induction using anti-thymocyte globulin, followed by tacrolimus and steroids for two to four years, was given to all recipients.

As to this clone: The antigen remains unidentified.

Germline values: CDR1 SGHVS, CDR2 FNYEAQ. CDR3 length equals 15 residues. The V end was cut by 3 bases, the J end by 3 bases, with 14 bases between. Points from the study as a whole: Recipient marrow held GvH clones, some first seen in ileum or blood. Graft-donor T cell macrochimerism in patients accompanied high graft-versus-host to host-versus-graft clonal ratios in allografts. Early post-transplant declines in HvG were associated with peak levels of circulating GvH clones.

Some clones are missing from TCRdb's copy, which holds only in-frame ones; the method was immunoSEQ multiplex PCR. The sample consists of 90,000 to 130,000 clones, around 90% of them appearing once. The TCR sequence derives from a human donor who was the organ donor for an intestinal transplant. The rearrangement uses TRBV7-6 and TRBJ1-2; no clear D gene. This sample comprised unstimulated CD4+ T cells sorted from spleen or lymph node cells, obtained before transplant. The CDR3 sequence is CASSLGPRRDYGYTF. The CDR3 coding sequence is TGTGCCAGCAGCTTGGGCCCTCGGCGGGACTATGGCTACACCTTC.